Sequencing of this T cell receptor (beta chain) was carried out in a study of T-cell memory formation after mild COVID-19. Study outcomes and limitations: Pre-infection memory already had some responding clones, implying cross-reactive memory joined.

This clonotype is a singleton in its sample. Its antigen remains unknown. Trimming removed 6 bases from V and 4 bases from J, with 15 bases in between. The CDR3 has 14 residues. The germline V gene has CDR1 SGHTA and CDR2 FQGNSA. Amplification by 5'RACE using constant-segment primers produced TCR alpha and TCR beta cDNA libraries that carried sample barcodes and UMIs. Via MiXCR, TCRdb re-called the 5' RACE reads, giving one row per CDR3 protein. The data contain 190,000 or so distinct CDR3 sequences, 20% to 25% of them singletons. The source material was PBMCs or a T cell subset sorted from them (not recorded which). The V and J genes are TRBV7-2 and TRBJ1-1, with D perhaps TRBD1 (6 bases). This receptor was obtained from an adult woman who had mild COVID-19 (a few samples of this study predate the infection). Cell type and time point are not known. The CDR3 spells CASRRSRGRTEAFF. DNA for the CDR3: TGTGCCAGCAGACGATCCAGGGGACGCACTGAAGCTTTCTTT.